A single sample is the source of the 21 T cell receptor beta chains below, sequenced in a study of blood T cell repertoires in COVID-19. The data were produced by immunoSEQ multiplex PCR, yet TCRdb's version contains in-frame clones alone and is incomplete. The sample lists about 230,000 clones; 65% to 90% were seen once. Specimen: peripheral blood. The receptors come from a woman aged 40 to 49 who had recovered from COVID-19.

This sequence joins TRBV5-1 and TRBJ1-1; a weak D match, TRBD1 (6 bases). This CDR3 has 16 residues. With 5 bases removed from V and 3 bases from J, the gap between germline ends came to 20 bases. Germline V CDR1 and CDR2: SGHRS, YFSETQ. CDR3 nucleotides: TGCGCCAGCAGTAGAATCAGGGGCACTGGGGACACTGAAGCTTTCTTT. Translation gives CASSRIRGTGDTEAFF.

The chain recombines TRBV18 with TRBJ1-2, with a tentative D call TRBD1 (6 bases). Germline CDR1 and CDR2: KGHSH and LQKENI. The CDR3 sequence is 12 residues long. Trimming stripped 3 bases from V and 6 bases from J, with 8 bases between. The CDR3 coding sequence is TGTGCCAGCTCACCTTCAGGGGATGGCTACACCTTC. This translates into CASSPSGDGYTF. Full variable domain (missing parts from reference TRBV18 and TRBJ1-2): NAGVMQNPRHLVRRRGQEARLRCSPMKGHSHVYWYRQLPEEGLKFMVYLQKENIIDESGMPKERFSAEFPKEGPSILRIQQVVRGDSAAYFCASSPSGDGYTFGSGTRLTVV.

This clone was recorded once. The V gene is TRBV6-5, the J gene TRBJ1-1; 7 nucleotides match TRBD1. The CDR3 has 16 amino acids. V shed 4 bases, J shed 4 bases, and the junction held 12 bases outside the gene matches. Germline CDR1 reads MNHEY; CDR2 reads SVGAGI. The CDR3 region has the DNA TGTGCCAGCAGTTCACAGGGGCAAGCTTGGGTCACTGAAGCTTTCTTT. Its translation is CASSSQGQAWVTEAFF.

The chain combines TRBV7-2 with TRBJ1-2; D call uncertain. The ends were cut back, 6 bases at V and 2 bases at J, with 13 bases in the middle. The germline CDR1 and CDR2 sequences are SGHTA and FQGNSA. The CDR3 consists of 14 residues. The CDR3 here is CASREGRQNYGYTF. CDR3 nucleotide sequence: TGTGCCAGCAGGGAGGGAAGGCAGAACTATGGCTACACCTTC.

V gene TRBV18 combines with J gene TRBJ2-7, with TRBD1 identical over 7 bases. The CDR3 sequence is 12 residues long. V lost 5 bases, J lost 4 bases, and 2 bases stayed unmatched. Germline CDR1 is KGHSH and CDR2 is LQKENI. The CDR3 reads CASSGDRYEQYF. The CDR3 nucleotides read TGTGCCAGCTCAGGGGACAGATACGAGCAGTACTTC.

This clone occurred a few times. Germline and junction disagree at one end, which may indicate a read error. In DNA, the CDR3 is TGTGCCAGCACCGCCACTAAGGAAAAACTGTTTTTT. As protein: CASTATKEKLFF. The chain recombines TRBV28 with TRBJ1-4; D gene ambiguous. The CDR3 runs 12 residues. Germline values: CDR1 MDHEN, CDR2 SYDVKM.

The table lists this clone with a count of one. The chain's CDR3 is CASRYPGTAINQPQHF. The CDR3 DNA sequence: TGTGCCAGCAGGTACCCCGGGACAGCGATTAATCAGCCCCAGCATTTT. The gene calls are TRBV6-5 and TRBJ1-5; 7 bases map to TRBD1. From germline, CDR1 is MNHEY and CDR2 SVGAGI. V lost 6 bases to trimming and J lost 4 bases; unmatched junction nucleotides: 12. The CDR3 runs 16 residues.

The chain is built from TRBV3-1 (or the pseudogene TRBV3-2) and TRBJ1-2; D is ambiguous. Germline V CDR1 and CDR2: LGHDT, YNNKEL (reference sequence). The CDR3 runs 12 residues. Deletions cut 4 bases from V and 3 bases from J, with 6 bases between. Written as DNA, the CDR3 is TGTGCCAGCAGCCCCCCGGACTATGGCTACACCTTC. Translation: CASSPPDYGYTF.

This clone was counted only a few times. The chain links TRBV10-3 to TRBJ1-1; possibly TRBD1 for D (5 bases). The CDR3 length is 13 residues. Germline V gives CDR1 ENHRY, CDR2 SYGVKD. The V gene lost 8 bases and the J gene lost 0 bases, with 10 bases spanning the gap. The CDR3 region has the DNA TGTGCCATCGGGGGGGAGGTGAACACTGAAGCTTTCTTT. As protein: CAIGGEVNTEAFF.

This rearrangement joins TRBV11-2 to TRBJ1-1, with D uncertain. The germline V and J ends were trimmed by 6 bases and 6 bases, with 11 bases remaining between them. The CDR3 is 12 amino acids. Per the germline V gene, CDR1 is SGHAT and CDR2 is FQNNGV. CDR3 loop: CASREIQAEAFF. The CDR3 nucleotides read TGTGCCAGCAGGGAGATACAAGCTGAAGCTTTCTTT.

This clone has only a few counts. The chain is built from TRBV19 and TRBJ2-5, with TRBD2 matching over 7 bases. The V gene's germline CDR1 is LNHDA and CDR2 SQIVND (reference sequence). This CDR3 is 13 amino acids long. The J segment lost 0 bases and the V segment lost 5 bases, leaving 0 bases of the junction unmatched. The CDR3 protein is CASSRGDQETQYF. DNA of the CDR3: TGTGCCAGTAGTCGGGGGGACCAAGAGACCCAGTACTTC.

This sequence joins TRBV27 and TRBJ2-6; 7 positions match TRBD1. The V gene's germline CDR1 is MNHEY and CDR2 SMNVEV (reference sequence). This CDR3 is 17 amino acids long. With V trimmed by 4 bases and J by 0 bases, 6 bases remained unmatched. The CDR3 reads CASSSTGLVSGANVLTF. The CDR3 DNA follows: TGTGCCAGCAGTTCGACAGGGTTGGTCTCTGGGGCCAACGTCCTGACTTTC.

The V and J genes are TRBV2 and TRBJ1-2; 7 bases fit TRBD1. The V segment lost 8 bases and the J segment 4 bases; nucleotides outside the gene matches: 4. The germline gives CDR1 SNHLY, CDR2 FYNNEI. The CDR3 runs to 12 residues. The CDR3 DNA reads TGTGCCAGCCACAGGGGTTTCTATGGCTACACCTTC. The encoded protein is CASHRGFYGYTF.

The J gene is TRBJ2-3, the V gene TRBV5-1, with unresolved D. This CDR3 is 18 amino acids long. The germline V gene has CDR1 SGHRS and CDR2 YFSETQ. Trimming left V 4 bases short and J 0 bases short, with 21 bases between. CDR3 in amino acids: CASSRQRAGTTSTDTQYF. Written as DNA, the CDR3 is TGCGCCAGCAGCCGACAACGAGCAGGCACAACTAGCACAGATACGCAGTATTTT.

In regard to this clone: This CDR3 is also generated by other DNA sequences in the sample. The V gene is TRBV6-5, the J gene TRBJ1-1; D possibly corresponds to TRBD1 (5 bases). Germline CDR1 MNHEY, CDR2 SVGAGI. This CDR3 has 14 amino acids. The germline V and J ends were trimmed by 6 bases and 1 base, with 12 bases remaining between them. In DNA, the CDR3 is TGTGCCAGCAGCCCCCGAACAGGGAACACTGAAGCTTTCTTT. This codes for CASSPRTGNTEAFF.

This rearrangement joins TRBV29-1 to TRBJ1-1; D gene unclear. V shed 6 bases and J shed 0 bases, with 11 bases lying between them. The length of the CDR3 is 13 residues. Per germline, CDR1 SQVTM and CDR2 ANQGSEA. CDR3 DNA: TGCAGCGTCGAAAAAACTCTGAACACTGAAGCTTTCTTT. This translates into CSVEKTLNTEAFF.

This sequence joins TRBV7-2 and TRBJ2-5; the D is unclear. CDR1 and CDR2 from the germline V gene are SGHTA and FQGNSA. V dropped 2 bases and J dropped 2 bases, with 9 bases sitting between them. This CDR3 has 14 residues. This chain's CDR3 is CASSLNPQQETQYF. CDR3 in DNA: TGTGCCAGCAGCTTAAACCCACAACAAGAGACCCAGTACTTC.

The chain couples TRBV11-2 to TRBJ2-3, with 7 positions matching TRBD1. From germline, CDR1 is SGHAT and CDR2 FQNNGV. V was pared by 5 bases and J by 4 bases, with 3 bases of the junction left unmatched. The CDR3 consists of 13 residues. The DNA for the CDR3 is TGTGCCAGCAGCGACAGGGTGGCAGATACGCAGTATTTT. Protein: CASSDRVADTQYF.

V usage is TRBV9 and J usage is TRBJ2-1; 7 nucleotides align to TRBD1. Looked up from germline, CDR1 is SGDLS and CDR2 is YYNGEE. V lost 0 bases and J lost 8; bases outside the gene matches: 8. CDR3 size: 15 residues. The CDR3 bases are TGTGCCAGCAGCGTAGGGGTCAGGGGGTTTGATGAGCAGTTCTTC. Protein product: CASSVGVRGFDEQFF. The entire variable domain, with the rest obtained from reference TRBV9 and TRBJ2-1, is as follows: DSGVTQTPKHLITATGQRVTLRCSPRSGDLSVYWYQQSLDQGLQFLIQYYNGEERAKGNILERFSAQQFPDLHSELNLSSLELGDSALYFCASSVGVRGFDEQFFGPGTRLTVL.

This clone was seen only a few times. The CDR3 loop reads CASSYSERGHSPLHF. For the CDR3, the DNA is TGTGCCAGCAGTTACTCTGAGAGGGGGCATTCACCCCTCCACTTT. V is TRBV6-2 or TRBV6-3 and J is TRBJ1-6; 7 nucleotides line up with TRBD1. Trimming took 0 bases from V and 8 from J; bases not matched to a gene: 4. The germline V gene encodes CDR1 MNHEY and CDR2 SVGEGT. The CDR3 sequence is 15 residues long.

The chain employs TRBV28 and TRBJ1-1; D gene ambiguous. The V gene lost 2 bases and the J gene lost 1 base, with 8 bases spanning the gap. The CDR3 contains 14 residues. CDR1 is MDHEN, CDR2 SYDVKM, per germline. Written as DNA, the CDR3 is TGTGCCAGCAGTTTACTACAGAAGAACACTGAAGCTTTCTTT. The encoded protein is CASSLLQKNTEAFF.